Below are 11 T cell receptor beta chains sequenced from a single sample in a study of OX40 agonist ivuxolimab in advanced cancers. Libraries were constructed by the immunoSEQ multiplex PCR assay. The clones in this table, taken by TCRdb from immuneACCESS, are in-frame only. Not every clone is retained; where verified, under half of the shortfall comes from an unresolved V gene, and the cause of the rest is unknown. This sample is represented by some 8,300 clones; approximately 71% of them were singletons. The top ten clonotypes cover roughly half of the sample. The sequences come from CD4+ or CD8+ T cells sorted from blood, collected in a trial of the OX40 agonist ivuxolimab. These receptors all come from an adult with an advanced solid tumor such as melanoma, head and neck, liver or kidney cancer.

V is TRBV7-6 and J is TRBJ2-5, with D unresolved. The CDR3 is made up of 12 amino acids. V was shortened by 6 bases and J by 7 bases, with 12 bases between the two germline ends. Germline loops: CDR1 SGHVS, CDR2 FNYEAQ. CDR3 DNA: TGTGCCAGCAGTCCAGAAACGGGGACCCAGTACTTC. Encoded protein: CASSPETGTQYF.

The V call is TRBV2, the J call TRBJ2-7; D is uncertain. V lost 7 bases and J lost 2, with 9 bases in between. Per germline, CDR1 SNHLY and CDR2 FYNNEI. The length of the CDR3 is 12 residues. CDR3 in amino acids: CASTPRPYEQYF. The CDR3 DNA reads as TGTGCCAGCACTCCCCGCCCCTACGAGCAGTACTTC.

The chain links TRBV4-1 to TRBJ1-5; 11 bases are a match to TRBD1. Germline assignment: CDR1 MGHRA and CDR2 YSYEKL. This CDR3 contains 16 residues. With 2 bases clipped from V and 7 bases from J, the junction kept 7 bases outside the gene matches. The CDR3 DNA reads as TGCGCCAGCAGCCAACAGGACAGGGGGCTATGGCAGCCCCAGCATTTT. The encoded protein is CASSQQDRGLWQPQHF.

CDR3 protein: CASSQMTGGVNTQYF. The CDR3 coding sequence is TGTGCCAGCAGCCAAATGACAGGGGGCGTCAATACGCAGTATTTT. The V and J genes are TRBV4-2 and TRBJ2-3; 10 positions agree with TRBD1. With 2 bases clipped from V and 7 bases from J, the junction kept 6 bases outside the gene matches. This CDR3 has 15 amino acids. Per the germline V gene, CDR1 is LGHNA and CDR2 is YNFKEQ.

The chain recombines TRBV4-3 with TRBJ2-3; 7 bases fit TRBD1. Trimming at V came to 4 bases and at J to 1 base, leaving 5 bases not matched to a gene. Germline V gene sequence: CDR1 LGHNA, CDR2 YSLEER. This CDR3 comprises 15 residues. This CDR3 is CASSPRQGRTDTQYF. CDR3 nucleotides: TGCGCCAGCAGCCCGAGACAGGGCCGCACAGATACGCAGTATTTT.

The chain is built from TRBV5-1 and TRBJ2-1, with 9 bases that match TRBD2. CDR1 SGHRS and CDR2 YFSETQ come from the germline V gene. J gave up 8 bases and V 2 bases, and 8 bases lay outside the gene matches. The CDR3 runs to 15 residues. The CDR3 nucleotides are TGCGCCAGCAGCTTAGCTAGCGGGGTATTCGATGAGCAGTTCTTC. Translating gives CASSLASGVFDEQFF.

J is TRBJ2-7 and V is TRBV11-1, with unresolved D. Per the germline V gene, CDR1 is SGHAT and CDR2 is FQDESV (reference sequence). Trimming took off 7 bases at V and 5 bases at J, with 24 bases between the two ends. CDR3 length: 16 residues. CDR3 nucleotide sequence: TGTGCCAGCACCCCACCGGACGGGCACAGAGCTGACGAGCAGTACTTC. Amino acid sequence: CASTPPDGHRADEQYF.

The gene calls are TRBV5-1 and TRBJ2-2; no clear D gene. The germline CDR1 and CDR2 sequences are SGHRS and YFSETQ. This CDR3 has 14 residues. V gave up 1 base and J gave up 6 bases, with 10 bases separating them. For the CDR3, the DNA is TGCGCCAGCAGCTTGTCTTCCCCGGCCGGGGAGCTGTTTTTT. It codes for CASSLSSPAGELFF.

The J gene is TRBJ2-1, the V gene TRBV7-9; TRBD1 might be the D (5 bases). In germline, CDR1 is SEHNR, CDR2 FQNEAQ (reference sequence). Trimming shortened V by 4 bases and J by 5 bases, and 15 bases separated the two germline ends. The CDR3 is made up of 15 amino acids. This CDR3 is CASSSAQGLDNEQFF. CDR3 coding DNA: TGTGCCAGCAGCTCTGCCCAGGGTCTCGACAATGAGCAGTTCTTC. Together with reference TRBV7-9 and TRBJ2-1, the CDR3 gives the full variable domain: DTGVSQNPRHKITKRGQNVTFRCDPISEHNRLYWYRQTLGQGPEFLTYFQNEAQLEKSRLLSDRFSAERPKGSFSTLEIQRTEQGDSAMYLCASSSAQGLDNEQFFGPGTRLTVL.

The chain employs TRBV6-1 and TRBJ2-4; no firm D call. The CDR3 runs 17 residues. Trimming pared 3 bases from V and 0 bases from J, leaving 15 bases between. Germline CDR1 MNHNS, CDR2 SASEGT. The CDR3 DNA follows: TGTGCCAGCAGTGATTCCCCCGCAGGCCTAGCCAAAAACATTCAGTACTTC. Protein: CASSDSPAGLAKNIQYF.

The rearrangement uses TRBV15 and TRBJ1-1; D remains ambiguous. V was shortened by 1 base and J by 8 bases, with 8 bases between the two germline ends. Germline V gives CDR1 LNHNV, CDR2 YYDKDF (reference sequence). The CDR3 covers 12 residues. The CDR3 loop is CATSRVNREAFF. CDR3 bases: TGTGCCACCAGCAGAGTGAACCGGGAAGCTTTCTTT. Supplemented by reference TRBV15 and TRBJ1-1, the full variable domain reads DAMVIQNPRYQVTQFGKPVTLSCSQTLNHNVMYWYQQKSSQAPKLLFHYYDKDFNNEADTPDNFQSRRPNTSFCFLDIRSPGLGDTAMYLCATSRVNREAFFGQGTRLTVV.